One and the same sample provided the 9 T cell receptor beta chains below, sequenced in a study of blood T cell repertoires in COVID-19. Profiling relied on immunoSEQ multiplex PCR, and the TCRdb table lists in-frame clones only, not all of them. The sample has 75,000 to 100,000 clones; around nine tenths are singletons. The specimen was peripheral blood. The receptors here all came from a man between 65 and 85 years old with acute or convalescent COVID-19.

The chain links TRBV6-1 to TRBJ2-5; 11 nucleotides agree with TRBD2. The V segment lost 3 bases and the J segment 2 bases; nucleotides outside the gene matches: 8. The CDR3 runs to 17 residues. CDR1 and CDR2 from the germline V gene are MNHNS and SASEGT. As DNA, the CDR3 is TGTGCCAGCAGTGATTCCCCGACTAGCGGGGAACAAGAGACCCAGTACTTC. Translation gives CASSDSPTSGEQETQYF.

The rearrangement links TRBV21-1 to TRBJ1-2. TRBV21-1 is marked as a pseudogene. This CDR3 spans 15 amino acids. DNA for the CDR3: TGTGCCAGCAGCAAGGTGGAGGTTCGAAGCTATGGCTACACCTTC. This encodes CASSKVEVRSYGYTF.

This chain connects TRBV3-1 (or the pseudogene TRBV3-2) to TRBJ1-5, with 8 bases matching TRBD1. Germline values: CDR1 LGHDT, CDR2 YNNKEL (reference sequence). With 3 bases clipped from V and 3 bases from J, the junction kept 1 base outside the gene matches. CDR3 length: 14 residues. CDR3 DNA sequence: TGTGCCAGCAGCCAGGACAGGGCCAATCAGCCCCAGCATTTT. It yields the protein CASSQDRANQPQHF.

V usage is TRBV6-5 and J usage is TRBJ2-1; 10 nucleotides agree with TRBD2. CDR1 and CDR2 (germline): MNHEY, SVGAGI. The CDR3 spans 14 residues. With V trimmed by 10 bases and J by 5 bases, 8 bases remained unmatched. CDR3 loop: CATSGTSAHNEQFF. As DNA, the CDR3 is TGTGCCACCTCCGGGACTAGCGCCCACAATGAGCAGTTCTTC.

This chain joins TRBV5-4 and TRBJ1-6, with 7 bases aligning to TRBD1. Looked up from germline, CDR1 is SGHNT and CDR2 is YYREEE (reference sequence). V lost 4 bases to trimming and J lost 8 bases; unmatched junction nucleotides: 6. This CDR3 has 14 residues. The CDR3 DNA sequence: TGTGCCAGCAGCACGGGGACAGACTATTCACCCCTCCACTTT. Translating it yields CASSTGTDYSPLHF.

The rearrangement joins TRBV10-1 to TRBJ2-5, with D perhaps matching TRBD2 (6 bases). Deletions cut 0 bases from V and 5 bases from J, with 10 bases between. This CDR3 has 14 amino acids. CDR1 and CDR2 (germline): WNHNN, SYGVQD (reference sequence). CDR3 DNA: TGCGCCAGCAGTGAGTCCGGGGAGGTCGAGACCCAGTACTTC. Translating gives CASSESGEVETQYF.

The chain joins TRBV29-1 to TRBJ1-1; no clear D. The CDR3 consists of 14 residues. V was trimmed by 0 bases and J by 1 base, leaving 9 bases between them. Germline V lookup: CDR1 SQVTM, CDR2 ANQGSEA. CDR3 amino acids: CSVEDLRANTEAFF. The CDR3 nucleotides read TGCAGCGTTGAAGATCTTCGCGCGAACACTGAAGCTTTCTTT.

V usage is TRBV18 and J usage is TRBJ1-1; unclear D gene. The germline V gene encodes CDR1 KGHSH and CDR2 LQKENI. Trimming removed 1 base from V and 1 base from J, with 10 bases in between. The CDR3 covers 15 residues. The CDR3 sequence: CASSPLAGQNTEAFF. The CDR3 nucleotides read TGTGCCAGCTCACCACTTGCGGGCCAGAACACTGAAGCTTTCTTT.

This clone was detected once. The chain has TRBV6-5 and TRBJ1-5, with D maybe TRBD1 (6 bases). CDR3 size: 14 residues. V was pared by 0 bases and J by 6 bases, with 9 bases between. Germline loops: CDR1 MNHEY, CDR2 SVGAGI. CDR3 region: CASSYSPRGQPQHF. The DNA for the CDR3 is TGTGCCAGCAGTTACTCCCCCAGGGGTCAGCCCCAGCATTTT.